These T cell receptor beta chains were read from a single sample in a study of T cell responses to AZD1222 COVID-19 vaccine. The data were produced by immunoSEQ multiplex PCR, yet TCRdb's version contains in-frame clones alone and is incomplete. The repertoire holds approximately 89,000 clones, with around nine tenths as singletons. The sample consisted of peripheral blood, taken on day 0 of AZD1222 vaccination. These receptors were collected from an adult in good health. Both conserved end residues are part of each CDR3. D genes are given only for firm matches. A row's size may be missing; if present it is once, few, many or a size class.

D	J	size	V	DNA	CDR3
NA	TRBJ1-2	NA	TRBV5-6	TGTGCCAGCACCCCCGCCGACAGAAACTATGGCTACACCTTC	CASTPADRNYGYTF
NA	TRBJ2-1	NA	TRBV6-4	TGTGCCAGCAGTGACTCGACGGCGGGGAATGAGCAGTTCTTC	CASSDSTAGNEQFF
NA	TRBJ1-4	NA	TRBV27	TGTGCCAGCAGTTTATTGGGGGACGCCAATGAAAAACTGTTTTTT	CASSLLGDANEKLFF
NA	TRBJ1-1	NA	TRBV21-1	TGTGCCAGCAGCAAAGCTACAGGCCCTATGAACACTGAAGCTTTCTTT	CASSKATGPMNTEAFF
TRBD1	TRBJ1-5	NA	TRBV7-2	TGTGCCAGCAGCTTCTCGACAGGGTATAGCAATCAGCCCCAGCATTTT	CASSFSTGYSNQPQHF
TRBD1	TRBJ1-1	NA	TRBV7-3	TGTGCCAGCAGCTTGTCCGGGACAGGGTCTGTCACTGAAGCTTTCTTT	CASSLSGTGSVTEAFF
NA	TRBJ1-3	NA	TRBV27	TGTGCCAGCAGTTTGCACGGTTTAGGAAACACCATATATTTT	CASSLHGLGNTIYF
NA	TRBJ2-7	NA	TRBV7-2	TGTGCCAGCAGCTTCGCCGGGACCGCCACCTACGAGCAGTACTTC	CASSFAGTATYEQYF
TRBD1	TRBJ1-5	NA	TRBV6-5	TGTGCCAGCAGAGGGGACAGGGACAATCAGCCCCAGCATTTT	CASRGDRDNQPQHF
NA	TRBJ1-3	NA	TRBV29-1	TGCAGCGTTGCGCGGGCCTCTGGAAACACCATATATTTT	CSVARASGNTIYF
TRBD2	TRBJ2-1	NA	TRBV6-4	TGTGCCAGCAGTGCGGGACTAGCGGCCTACAATGAGCAGTTCTTC	CASSAGLAAYNEQFF
TRBD1	TRBJ2-6	NA	TRBV7-2	TGTGCCAGCAGCTTAGGGACAGGGCAAAACGTCCTGACTTTC	CASSLGTGQNVLTF
NA	TRBJ1-5	NA	TRBV27	TGTGCCAGCAGTTTCAGGGCAGAGCAGCCCCAGCATTTT	CASSFRAEQPQHF
NA	TRBJ1-1	NA	TRBV28	TGTGCCAGCAGCCTCCGGGGCCAGAACACTGAAGCTTTCTTT	CASSLRGQNTEAFF
TRBD2	TRBJ2-3	few	TRBV4-3	TGCGCCAGCAGCCAAGATGGCCTAGCGGGGGGGTTTCAATCGGATACGCAGTATTTT	CASSQDGLAGGFQSDTQYF
NA	TRBJ2-5	once	TRBV4-2	TGTGCCAGCAGCCAAGTGGGGGGGCGTGAGACCCAGTACTTC	CASSQVGGRETQYF
TRBD1	TRBJ1-6	NA	TRBV28	TGTGCCAGCAGTCCTTCCTTCCATCCGCTGGACAGGTGGGGCTATAATTCACCCCTCCACTTT	CASSPSFHPLDRWGYNSPLHF
NA	TRBJ1-2	NA	TRBV29-1	TGCAGCGTTCGGGGGCTGATCCATGGCTACACCTTC	CSVRGLIHGYTF
NA	TRBJ1-5	NA	TRBV18	TGTGCCAGCTCACCGGGTTTAGGTCAGCCCCAGCATTTT	CASSPGLGQPQHF
NA	TRBJ1-6	NA	TRBV5-1	TGCGCCAGCACATTTACAGGAGACTATAATTCACCCCTCCACTTT	CASTFTGDYNSPLHF
NA	TRBJ1-2	few	TRBV5-1	TGCGCCAGCAGCTTCGACCCGGCTAACTATGGCTACACCTTC	CASSFDPANYGYTF
TRBD2	TRBJ2-2	NA	TRBV23-1	TGCGCCAGCAGTCATTTAGCGGGGGGCCTGAACACCGGGGAGCTGTTTTTT	CASSHLAGGLNTGELFF
NA	TRBJ1-2	NA	TRBV5-5	TGTGCCAGCAGCTTGGCTTCAGGGGATGGCTACACCTTC	CASSLASGDGYTF
NA	TRBJ1-3	NA	TRBV10-3	TGTGCCATCCTTCGGCAGGGAGGTGGAAACACCATATATTTT	CAILRQGGGNTIYF
NA	TRBJ1-5	NA	TRBV11-2	TGTGCCAGCAGCGCCAGCCAGGGATGGGATCAGCCCCAGCATTTT	CASSASQGWDQPQHF
NA	TRBJ1-1	NA	TRBV5-1	TGCGCCAGCAGCCACGACGTGGGAACTGAAGCTTTCTTT	CASSHDVGTEAFF